The 10 T cell receptor beta chains reported below all come from one sample, sequenced in a study of OX40 agonist ivuxolimab in advanced cancers. TCRdb keeps only in-frame clones here, not all; method: immunoSEQ multiplex PCR. The sample contains 50,000 to 75,000 clones, about 83% of which appear only once. Sequences were derived from CD4+ or CD8+ T cells sorted from blood, sampled in a trial of the OX40 agonist ivuxolimab. The source of these receptors is an adult with an advanced solid tumor such as melanoma, head and neck, liver or kidney cancer.

Comments on this clone: The same CDR3 is also encoded by other DNA sequences in this sample. The gene calls are TRBV5-1 and TRBJ2-3; D tentatively fits TRBD1 or TRBD2 (6 bases each). V lost 0 bases and J 5 bases, leaving 7 bases between the germline ends. The CDR3 spans 13 residues. Germline loops: CDR1 SGHRS, CDR2 YFSETQ. The CDR3 here is CASSLEGGDTQYF. In DNA, the CDR3 is TGCGCCAGCAGCTTGGAGGGGGGAGATACGCAGTATTTT.

A few counts support this clone. The gene calls are TRBV21-1 and TRBJ1-5. TRBV21-1 is a known pseudogene. The CDR3 is made up of 11 amino acids. CDR3 DNA sequence: TGTGCCAGCAGCAATAGACAGCCCCAGCATTTT. This codes for CASSNRQPQHF.

The gene calls are TRBV18 and TRBJ2-2, with TRBD1 matching over 9 bases. Germline CDR1 reads KGHSH; CDR2 reads LQKENI. V trimming: 6 bases; J trimming: 5 bases; junction bases outside the gene matches: 7. This CDR3 spans 15 amino acids. The CDR3 sequence: CASSPTTGGTGELFF. The CDR3 DNA reads as TGTGCCAGCTCTCCAACGACAGGGGGGACCGGGGAGCTGTTTTTT.

CDR3 DNA: TGCGCCAGCAGCTTCAAAGAGACCCAGTACTTC. This translates into CASSFKETQYF. The J gene is TRBJ2-5, the V gene TRBV5-1; no reliable D call. V lost 2 bases and J 3 bases, leaving 2 bases between the germline ends. Germline assignment: CDR1 SGHRS and CDR2 YFSETQ. The CDR3 loop spans 11 amino acids.

The rearrangement links TRBV7-3 to TRBJ2-1, with 8 nucleotides matching TRBD1. From germline, CDR1 is SGHTA and CDR2 FQGTGA. Trimming took 3 bases from V and 6 from J; bases not matched to a gene: 7. This CDR3 is 15 amino acids long. For the CDR3, the DNA is TGTGCCAGCAGCTTCTTTGCTGACAGGGGCAATGAGCAGTTCTTC. Its translation is CASSFFADRGNEQFF. Full variable domain (rest looked up from reference TRBV7-3 and TRBJ2-1): GAGVSQTPSNKVTEKGKYVELRCDPISGHTALYWYRQSLGQGPEFLIYFQGTGAADDSGLPNDRFFAVRPEGSVSTLKIQRTERGDSAVYLCASSFFADRGNEQFFGPGTRLTVL.

The chain is built from TRBV5-1 and TRBJ2-5; TRBD2 might be the D (6 bases). Germline V gives CDR1 SGHRS, CDR2 YFSETQ. The V and J ends lost 2 bases and 2 bases respectively, with 7 bases between them. This CDR3 has 13 amino acids. The CDR3 DNA reads TGCGCCAGCAGCTTCCGGGGGCAAGAGACCCAGTACTTC. This encodes CASSFRGQETQYF.

This clone was seen a handful of times. Written as DNA, the CDR3 is TGTGCCAGCAGCTTAGCACCAGGACAGGGCAGCTATGGCTACACCTTC. This encodes CASSLAPGQGSYGYTF. This rearrangement joins TRBV7-9 to TRBJ1-2, with 8 bases aligning to TRBD1. The CDR3 totals 16 residues. CDR1 is SEHNR, CDR2 FQNEAQ, per germline (reference sequence). The V and J ends lost 0 bases and 4 bases, in that order; junction bases with no gene match: 7.

The chain uses TRBV7-8 and TRBJ1-4; D is perhaps TRBD1 (5 bases). CDR1 SGHVS and CDR2 FQNEAQ come from the germline V gene. The CDR3 runs 13 residues. V lost 4 bases and J lost 8, with 11 bases in between. CDR3 in amino acids: CASSSGAREKLFF. Written as DNA, the CDR3 is TGTGCCAGCAGCTCCGGGGCGAGGGAAAAACTGTTTTTT.

The V and J genes are TRBV7-8 and TRBJ2-2, with D unresolved. Germline assignment: CDR1 SGHVS and CDR2 FQNEAQ. The CDR3 spans 15 residues. Between the trimmed V and J ends, which lost 1 base and 0 bases, there was a span of 6 bases. The CDR3 DNA is TGTGCCAGCAGCTTAGTTGTTCCGAACACCGGGGAGCTGTTTTTT. It encodes CASSLVVPNTGELFF.

This clone was detected a few times. One end of the junction varies from germline; a read error may be responsible. V and J are TRBV5-1 and TRBJ1-1; D gene ambiguous. Germline lookup yields CDR1 SGHRS and CDR2 YFSETQ. The CDR3 is 13 residues long. The CDR3 loop is CASCLLGDTEAFF. CDR3 nucleotides: TGCGCCAGCTGCTTATTGGGAGACACTGAAGCTTTCTTT.